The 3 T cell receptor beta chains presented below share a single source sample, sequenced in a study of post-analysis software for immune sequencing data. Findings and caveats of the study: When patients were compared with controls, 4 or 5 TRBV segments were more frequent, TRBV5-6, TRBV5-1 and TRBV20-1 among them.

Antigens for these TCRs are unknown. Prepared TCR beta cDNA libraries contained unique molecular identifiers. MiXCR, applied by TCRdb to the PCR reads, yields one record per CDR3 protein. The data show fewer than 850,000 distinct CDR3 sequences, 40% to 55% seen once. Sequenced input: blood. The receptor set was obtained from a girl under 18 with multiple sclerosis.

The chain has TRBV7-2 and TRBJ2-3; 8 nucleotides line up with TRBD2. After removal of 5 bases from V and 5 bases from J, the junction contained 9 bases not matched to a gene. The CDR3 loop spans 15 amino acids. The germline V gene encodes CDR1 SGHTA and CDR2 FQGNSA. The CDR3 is CASSPLTSAGDTQYF. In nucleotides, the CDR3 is TGTGCCAGCAGCCCTTTGACTAGCGCTGGAGATACGCAGTATTTT.

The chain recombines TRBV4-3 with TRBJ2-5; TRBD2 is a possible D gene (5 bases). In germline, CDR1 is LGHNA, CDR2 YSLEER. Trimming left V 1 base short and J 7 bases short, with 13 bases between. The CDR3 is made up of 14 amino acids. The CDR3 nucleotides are TGCGCCAGCAGCCAAGGAGCCGCCGAGGGGACCCAGTACTTC. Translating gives CASSQGAAEGTQYF.

This CDR3 reads CASSSPGLPSEQYF. CDR3 DNA sequence: TGTGCCAGCAGTTCTCCCGGACTACCTTCCGAGCAGTACTTC. The V and J genes are TRBV6-5 and TRBJ2-7, with D perhaps matching TRBD2 (6 bases). Germline loops: CDR1 MNHEY, CDR2 SVGAGI. The V and J ends lost 4 bases and 6 bases respectively, with 16 bases between them. The CDR3 runs to 14 residues.